These T cell receptor delta chains were read from a single sample in a study of gamma-delta chains in newborns, infants, children. TCRdb re-called the reads with CATT. The sample lists 15,000 or so delta-chain clones; less than 9.5% were seen once. The sequencing input was blood. Source of these receptors: a child who was a newborn, infant or young child, either healthy, febrile or measles-vaccinated (not recorded which). CDR3s include the opening cysteine and the closing phenylalanine or tryptophan.

v_gene: TRDV1; CDR3aa: CALGDLGETAQLFF
v_gene: TRDV2; CDR3aa: CACDTLWGIRPDKLIF
v_gene: TRDV2; CDR3aa: CACDTVLGDKYWDTRQMFF
v_gene: TRDV2; CDR3aa: CACDTLGDTALTAQLFF
v_gene: TRDV2; CDR3aa: CACDTRHSFLLGDIGLIF
v_gene: TRDV1; CDR3aa: CALGEPLLGDTDKLIF
v_gene: TRDV2; CDR3aa: CACDTGGYAGLTAQLFF
v_gene: TRDV2; CDR3aa: CACDLLGDQSSWDTRQMFF
v_gene: TRDV2; CDR3aa: CACDHLLGDTDKLIF
v_gene: TRDV2; CDR3aa: CACDTGTGGYPSSRDTRQMFF
v_gene: TRDV2; CDR3aa: CACDTWGIRTAQLFF
v_gene: TRDV1; CDR3aa: CALGEPGGYTDKLIF
v_gene: TRDV2; CDR3aa: CACDILGDTALTAQLFF
v_gene: TRDV2; CDR3aa: CACDVLGDGDKLIF
v_gene: TRDV2; CDR3aa: CACDTVLGGWDTRQMFF
v_gene: TRDV2; CDR3aa: CACDTGGYTDKLIF
v_gene: TRDV2; CDR3aa: CACDTLLGDSSWDTRQMFF
v_gene: TRDV2; CDR3aa: CACDRLLGDTRSWDTRQMFF
v_gene: TRDV2; CDR3aa: CACDTVLGASSSWDTRQMFF
v_gene: TRDV2; CDR3aa: CACDTWGPYPWDTRQMFF
v_gene: TRDV1; CDR3aa: CALGELGIDGVGKLIF
v_gene: TRDV2; CDR3aa: CAYDTVPLGDPSSWDTRQMFF